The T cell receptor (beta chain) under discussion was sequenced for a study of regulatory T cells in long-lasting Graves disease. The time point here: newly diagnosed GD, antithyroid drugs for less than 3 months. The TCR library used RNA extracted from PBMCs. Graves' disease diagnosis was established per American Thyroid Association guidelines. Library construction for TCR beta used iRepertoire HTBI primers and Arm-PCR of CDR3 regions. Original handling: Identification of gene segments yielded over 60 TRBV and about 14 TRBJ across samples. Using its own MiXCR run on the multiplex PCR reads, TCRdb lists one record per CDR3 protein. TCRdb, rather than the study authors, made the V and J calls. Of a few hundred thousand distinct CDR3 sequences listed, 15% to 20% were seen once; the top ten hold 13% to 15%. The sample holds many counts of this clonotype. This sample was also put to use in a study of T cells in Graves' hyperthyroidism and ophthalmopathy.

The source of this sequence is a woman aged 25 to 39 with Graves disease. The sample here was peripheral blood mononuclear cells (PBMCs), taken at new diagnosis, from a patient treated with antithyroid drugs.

The chain's CDR3 is CASSLVTEDGYTF. CDR3 coding DNA: TGCGCCAGCAGCTTGGTCACCGAGGATGGCTACACCTTC. The rearrangement uses TRBV5-1 and TRBJ1-2; D is ambiguous. Deletions cut 0 bases from V and 6 bases from J, with 9 bases between. Germline values: CDR1 SGHRS, CDR2 YFSETQ. This CDR3 has 13 amino acids.